This is a list of T cell receptor beta chains from one sample in a study of post-analysis software for immune sequencing data. Using its own MiXCR run on the PCR reads, TCRdb lists one record per CDR3 protein. The sample comprises roughly 400,000 distinct CDR3 sequences, roughly 38% of which are singletons, and about 8% rests with the top ten. Sequencing was done on a sample of blood. The source is a girl aged 2-10 years with multiple sclerosis. Each CDR3 is given without its conserved first and last residue.

TRBV7-3	TRBJ2-1	ASSTSGNEQF
TRBV5-1	TRBJ1-2	ASRSDRDYGYT
TRBV28	TRBJ2-7	ASSLAGARGYEQY
TRBV5-1	TRBJ1-2	ASSLASGEGNYGYT
TRBV12-3/TRBV12-4	TRBJ1-6	ASSFGTPLH
TRBV5-1	TRBJ1-5	ASSPGTSPLNQPQH
TRBV24-1	TRBJ2-1	ATSDVPTGGSYNEQF
TRBV7-8	TRBJ1-2	ASSLWPPFGGSQGRHYGYT
TRBV10-3	TRBJ2-5	AISESGQVQETQY
TRBV14	TRBJ2-5	ASSQDYEGQY
TRBV20-1	TRBJ2-1	SARRRGLIRGEQF
TRBV7-2	TRBJ2-7	ASSLTPGLSYEQY
TRBV7-2	TRBJ2-4	ASSPPPRGTKNIQY
TRBV24-1	TRBJ2-3	ATRGGDTQY
TRBV5-1	TRBJ1-2	ASSLRQGNYGYT
TRBV29-1	TRBJ2-1	SFRQGPYNEQF
TRBV7-2	TRBJ1-3	ASSLVPSSGNTIY
TRBV7-2	TRBJ2-6	ASSFTGTGISGANVLT
TRBV5-1	TRBJ2-7	ASSFFAGYGYEQY
TRBV5-5	TRBJ1-5	ASSLGYARNQPQH
TRBV3-1	TRBJ2-1	ASSQPGTGEEQF
TRBV7-6	TRBJ1-2	ASSLWTGDSGYT
TRBV5-1	.	ASSVGTVLYNEQF
TRBV9	TRBJ2-7	ASSVDGGPYEQY
TRBV12-3/TRBV12-4	TRBJ2-7	ASSPISGYSEQY
TRBV20-1	TRBJ2-7	SAAGQPYEQY
TRBV2	TRBJ2-1	ASSEFARRLADSYNEQF
TRBV5-6	TRBJ2-5	ASSLFSGGPRTQY
TRBV5-1	TRBJ2-3	ASSLAGWDSLTDTQY
TRBV7-2	TRBJ1-4	ASSLVGETNEKLF
TRBV10-3	TRBJ2-3	AISNLKSGSAGTDTQY
TRBV20-1	TRBJ2-6	SARDLDLFLTGANVLT
TRBV5-1	TRBJ2-7	ASSKKAGGPYEQY
TRBV6-2/TRBV6-3	TRBJ2-3	ASSGTGSPDTQY
TRBV6-2/TRBV6-3	.	ASSRGGGRNEQY
TRBV5-6	TRBJ2-7	ASSLRWNSYEQY
TRBV20-1	TRBJ1-2	SARDSLGQVAYGYT
TRBV25-1	TRBJ2-1	ASSVRTGRNEQF
TRBV12-3/TRBV12-4	TRBJ1-5	ASSDGPNSNQPQH
TRBV4-1	TRBJ2-1	ASSQDVAGANEQF